This record concerns one T cell receptor (beta chain) sequence. Its antigen specificity is not known. No base quality information exists; no much larger clone differs at one position. This sample stems from a study of blood T cells in healthy people across ages (dated by TCRdb to about 2015). With regard to the full study: In model experiments, roughly one uniquely barcoded TCR beta cDNA molecule per two T cells was captured by template switching. The study measured age-related changes in TCR beta repertoire diversity using deep sequencing normalized with unique cDNA molecular identifiers. The donors were split into four age groups: young (average 16 years), middle-aged (around 37), aged (over 55) and long-lived (approximately 89). Donors of different ages were randomly distributed across sequencing lanes to avoid experimental bias. For two donors (one aged 18 to 30 and one aged 80 or older), the study analyzed two additional independent replicas of 1 million unique cDNA reads from the same blood draw.

The donors were roughly 39 Caucasian individuals from Russia, aged roughly 6 to 95 years, who were systemically healthy. Approximately 9 milliliters of peripheral blood were collected from each donor into EDTA-treated Vacutainer tubes. Ficoll-Paque density-gradient centrifugation was used to isolate PBMCs, with at least 6.5 million per sample. Total RNA was extracted from PBMCs with Trizol reagent, with at least 6 micrograms obtained per sample. For every donor, flow cytometry on a PBMC aliquot measured the percentage of naive CD45RAhigh/CD27high T cells. CDR3 length: 13 amino acids, cysteine to phenylalanine. Of the read, only the CDR3 DNA is kept; its 39 bases are in frame from base 1. Trimming removed 2 bases from V and 5 bases from J, leaving 7 bases between the germline ends. Library preparation was by 5' RACE. Sequencing was performed on an Illumina HiSeq 2500. The second PCR ran for roughly 7 to 12 cycles and used a J-beta primer mix along with a sample-barcoded 5' primer. A template-switch 5' adaptor carrying 12 random nucleotides introduced a unique molecular identifier onto each TCR beta cDNA molecule. Each sample yielded at least 3 million CDR3-containing paired-end reads. First-strand cDNA synthesis was performed from all RNA using the Mint cDNA synthesis kit, with priming by a TRBC-specific oligonucleotide. Following uracil-DNA glycosylase treatment, all cDNA underwent a first 18-cycle PCR with the universal primers M1SS and BC2_uni_R. The paper's processing steps were these. Normalization of each sample was performed by random selection of 1 million high-quality reads, each carrying a distinct molecular identifier. Instead of being binned into consensus sequences, reads that shared molecular identifiers were thrown out. MiTCR, with a Q25 quality threshold and the strictest error-elimination algorithm, was used for CDR3 identification, clonotype clustering and error correction. A nonparametric unseen species model using Euler transformation provided a lower-bound estimate of total TCR beta diversity. TCRdb reran the public reads through fastp at Q25 and MiXCR, keeping productive beta chains. CDR3 protein sequences are deduplicated, and each keeps its most common genes and DNA. It is TCRdb's table, rather than the study itself, that gives the V and J calls and clone size. This sample holds around 750,000 distinct CDR3 sequences; about 55% were observed only once. The ten largest clonotypes hold approximately 40% of the sample.

Study-level results and caveats: Because profiling used bulk unsorted PBMCs, naive and antigen-experienced compartments could not be compared conclusively. Donor CMV infection status was unknown, potentially confounding age-related changes in expanded clonotypes. The percentage of naive T cells measured by flow cytometry correlated strongly with observed TCR beta diversity. Total diversity estimates from one million sequenced T cells were considered lower bounds and underestimates. Observed TCR beta diversity per million T cells fell roughly linearly with age, and a significant reduction was already apparent by age roughly 41. Compared with the aged group, more naive CD4+ T cells, fewer expanded clones and increased TCR diversity were shown by the long-lived group, suggesting age selection.

Recombination connected TRBV12-3 or TRBV12-4 to TRBJ2-1; no D gene is confidently identified. The clonotype originates from an elderly man in good health. Sample: blood. The CDR3 protein sequence reads: CASSLRPDNEQFF. The DNA is as follows: TGTGCCAGCAGTTTACGGCCTGACAATGAGCAGTTCTTC.